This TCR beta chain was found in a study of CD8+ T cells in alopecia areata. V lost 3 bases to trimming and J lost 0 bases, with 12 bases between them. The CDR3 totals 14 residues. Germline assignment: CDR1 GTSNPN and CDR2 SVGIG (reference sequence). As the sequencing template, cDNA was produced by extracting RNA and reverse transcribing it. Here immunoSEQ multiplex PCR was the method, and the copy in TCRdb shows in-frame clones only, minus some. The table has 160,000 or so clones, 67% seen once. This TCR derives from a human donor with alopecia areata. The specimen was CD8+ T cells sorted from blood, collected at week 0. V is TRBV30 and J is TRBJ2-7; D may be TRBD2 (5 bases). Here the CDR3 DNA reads TGTGCCTGGAGGGGGAGCGGTTTCTCCTACGAGCAGTACTTC. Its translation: CAWRGSGFSYEQYF.